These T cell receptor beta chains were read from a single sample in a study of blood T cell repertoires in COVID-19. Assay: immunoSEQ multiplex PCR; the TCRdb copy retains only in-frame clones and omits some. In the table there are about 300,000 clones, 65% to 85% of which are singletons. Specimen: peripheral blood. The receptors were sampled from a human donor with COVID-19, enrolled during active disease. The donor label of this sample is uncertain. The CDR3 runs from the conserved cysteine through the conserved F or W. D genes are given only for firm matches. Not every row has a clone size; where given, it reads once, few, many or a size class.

DNA: TGTGCCAGCAAGTATCGGGGGGCGGAGGTTCCTCTCCACTTT
CDR3: CASKYRGAEVPLHF
D: .
J: TRBJ1-6
V: TRBV6-5
size: .

DNA: TGTGCCAGCAGCTTTTTAACAGGGGTCGGGTATGGCTACACCTTC
CDR3: CASSFLTGVGYGYTF
D: TRBD1
J: TRBJ1-2
V: TRBV5-6
size: .

DNA: TGTGCCAGCAGCCTTACGAGTACCACAGATACGCAGTATTTT
CDR3: CASSLTSTTDTQYF
D: .
J: TRBJ2-3
V: TRBV7-9
size: .

DNA: TGTGCCAGCAGCAGTGGGACAGGGAACTATGGCTACACCTTC
CDR3: CASSSGTGNYGYTF
D: TRBD1
J: TRBJ1-2
V: TRBV28
size: .

DNA: TGCGCCAGCAGCCTACTCCCACGAAGATCTTTGCCCGGGGAGCTGTTTTTT
CDR3: CASSLLPRRSLPGELFF
D: .
J: TRBJ2-2
V: TRBV5-1
size: .

DNA: TGCAGCGTTCCGAGACTAGCGGAGAAGGCGCAGTATTTT
CDR3: CSVPRLAEKAQYF
D: TRBD2
J: TRBJ2-3
V: TRBV29-1
size: .

DNA: TGTGCCATCAGTGACTCCCCGGGGGGCGCCACCGGGGAGCTGTTTTTT
CDR3: CAISDSPGGATGELFF
D: .
J: TRBJ2-2
V: TRBV10-3
size: .

DNA: TGTGCCAGCAGTCTCATAAGGCCCCCGACAGGGGGATACCCCGGAAACACCATATATTTT
CDR3: CASSLIRPPTGGYPGNTIYF
D: TRBD1
J: TRBJ1-3
V: TRBV28
size: .

DNA: TGTGCCAGCAGCGCCAACAGGGGAGCCTACGAGCAGTACTTC
CDR3: CASSANRGAYEQYF
D: TRBD1
J: TRBJ2-7
V: TRBV7-2
size: once

DNA: TGTGCCAGTACCGCGGGGGCCGCCTACGAGCAGTACTTC
CDR3: CASTAGAAYEQYF
D: .
J: TRBJ2-7
V: TRBV19
size: once

DNA: TGTGCCAGCAGCTTAGCCGCCAGGGGATGGGGGGAGCAGTACTTC
CDR3: CASSLAARGWGEQYF
D: .
J: TRBJ2-7
V: TRBV7-8
size: .

DNA: TGTGCCAGCAGTTTGTGGGGGCGTTTTGACGAGCAGTACTTC
CDR3: CASSLWGRFDEQYF
D: .
J: TRBJ2-7
V: TRBV28
size: .

DNA: TGTGCCAGCAGCGGACAGGGGGCAAGCAATCAGCCCCAGCATTTT
CDR3: CASSGQGASNQPQHF
D: TRBD1
J: TRBJ1-5
V: TRBV9
size: once

DNA: TGTGCCAGCAGCTTGTTGGGGTCAGGGTTGGATCAGCCCCAGCATTTT
CDR3: CASSLLGSGLDQPQHF
D: .
J: TRBJ1-5
V: TRBV5-6
size: once

DNA: TGTGCCAGCAGTACAGGGACCGATGGGGAGCAGTACTTC
CDR3: CASSTGTDGEQYF
D: .
J: TRBJ2-7
V: TRBV7-8
size: few

DNA: TGTGCCAGTGTCCAGGCCGGGACTAGCGGGAGTCTGGAGCAGTACTTC
CDR3: CASVQAGTSGSLEQYF
D: TRBD2
J: TRBJ2-7
V: TRBV28
size: .

DNA: TGCGCCAGCAGTTCGAGCGGGTACGAGCAGTACTTC
CDR3: CASSSSGYEQYF
D: .
J: TRBJ2-7
V: TRBV10-2
size: .

DNA: TGCGCCAGCAGCTGGGACAGGGGCAACAATGAGCAGTTCTTC
CDR3: CASSWDRGNNEQFF
D: TRBD1
J: TRBJ2-1
V: TRBV4-1
size: .

DNA: TGCGCCAGCAGCCGGCGGACTAGCGGGATCTCGAACACCGGGGAGCTGTTTTTT
CDR3: CASSRRTSGISNTGELFF
D: TRBD2
J: TRBJ2-2
V: TRBV4-3
size: .

DNA: TGTGCCAGCCCGCGGCCGAACACCGGGGAGCTGTTTTTT
CDR3: CASPRPNTGELFF
D: .
J: TRBJ2-2
V: TRBV28
size: once

DNA: TGTGCCAGCAGTTCCCAGGGGGCCGTCTATGGCTACACCTTC
CDR3: CASSSQGAVYGYTF
D: TRBD1
J: TRBJ1-2
V: TRBV28
size: .

DNA: TGTGCCAGCAGCCGAGGCGGGGGAAATGGGGGCTACAATGAGCAGTTCTTC
CDR3: CASSRGGGNGGYNEQFF
D: TRBD2
J: TRBJ2-1
V: TRBV5-4
size: .

DNA: TGTGCCAGCGGGACTACCGGGGCCAACGTCCTGACTTTC
CDR3: CASGTTGANVLTF
D: TRBD2
J: TRBJ2-6
V: TRBV19
size: .

DNA: TGTGCCAGCAGCTTAGGAGGGGGCCTCGGGGAGCTGTTTTTT
CDR3: CASSLGGGLGELFF
D: TRBD1
J: TRBJ2-2
V: TRBV7-2
size: .

DNA: TGTGCCAGCAGCTTACGTCCAGCGGGAGGGAGCACAGATACGCAGTATTTT
CDR3: CASSLRPAGGSTDTQYF
D: TRBD2
J: TRBJ2-3
V: TRBV7-6
size: .

DNA: TGTGCCAGCAGCTTCCCAGCGGGAGCTGCCTACGAGCAGTACTTC
CDR3: CASSFPAGAAYEQYF
D: TRBD2
J: TRBJ2-7
V: TRBV11-2
size: .

DNA: TGTGCCAGCAGCCCTCGGACAGGGGACGGGTTAGAGACCCAGTACTTC
CDR3: CASSPRTGDGLETQYF
D: TRBD1
J: TRBJ2-5
V: TRBV5-5
size: .

DNA: TGTGCCACCAGCAGACCGGGACAGCAAGAGACCCAGTACTTC
CDR3: CATSRPGQQETQYF
D: TRBD1
J: TRBJ2-5
V: TRBV15
size: .

DNA: TGCGCCAGCAGCTTGTCCGGGGGGTATGGCTACACCTTC
CDR3: CASSLSGGYGYTF
D: .
J: TRBJ1-2
V: TRBV5-1
size: .

DNA: TGTGCCAGCAGCCCTAGCATCAGTTCCTACGAGCAGTACTTC
CDR3: CASSPSISSYEQYF
D: .
J: TRBJ2-7
V: TRBV7-9
size: few

DNA: TGTGCCAGCAGCTCCTCCGGGACAGGCAATATCGGTTCACCCCTCCACTTT
CDR3: CASSSSGTGNIGSPLHF
D: TRBD1
J: TRBJ1-6
V: TRBV7-8
size: .

DNA: TGCGCCAGCAGTCGACAGGGAGCGAGGAGCGCCGATACGCAGTATTTT
CDR3: CASSRQGARSADTQYF
D: TRBD1
J: TRBJ2-3
V: TRBV10-1
size: .

DNA: TGTGCCAGCAGCGTAGGCGGGACAGGGGATGAAAAACTGTTTTTT
CDR3: CASSVGGTGDEKLFF
D: TRBD1
J: TRBJ1-4
V: TRBV9
size: .

DNA: TGTGCCAGCAGCTCCCTTAGCGGGAACTTTCCAGATACGCAGTATTTT
CDR3: CASSSLSGNFPDTQYF
D: TRBD2
J: TRBJ2-3
V: TRBV11-2
size: .

DNA: TGTGCCAGCAGTTTAGAGAGACAGGGGATCCAAGAGACCCAGTACTTC
CDR3: CASSLERQGIQETQYF
D: TRBD1
J: TRBJ2-5
V: TRBV28
size: .

DNA: TGTGCCAGCACTCCCAGCGGCGGGAACCATTCACCCCTCCACTTT
CDR3: CASTPSGGNHSPLHF
D: .
J: TRBJ1-6
V: TRBV28
size: .

DNA: TGTGCCAGCAGTCCGTTAGCGGGACAAGCCGGGGAGCTGTTTTTT
CDR3: CASSPLAGQAGELFF
D: TRBD2
J: TRBJ2-2
V: TRBV28
size: few

DNA: TGTGCCAGCAGTTCGGGGGGGTACGAGCAGTACTTC
CDR3: CASSSGGYEQYF
D: TRBD2
J: TRBJ2-7
V: TRBV12-3/TRBV12-4
size: .

DNA: TGTGCCACCAGACGGGGACAGGGAATAAGAGACACAGATACGCAGTATTTT
CDR3: CATRRGQGIRDTDTQYF
D: TRBD1
J: TRBJ2-3
V: TRBV4-2
size: .

DNA: TGTGCCAGCAGCATTGGGGCTTTCACTGAAGCTTTCTTT
CDR3: CASSIGAFTEAFF
D: .
J: TRBJ1-1
V: TRBV27
size: .

DNA: TGCGCCAGCAGCCAAGGAGTTAGCGGGACCTACAATGAGCAGTTCTTC
CDR3: CASSQGVSGTYNEQFF
D: TRBD2
J: TRBJ2-1
V: TRBV4-3
size: once

DNA: TGTGCCAGCAGACGGACAGGGGAGGCAGCTTTCTTT
CDR3: CASRRTGEAAFF
D: TRBD1
J: TRBJ1-1
V: TRBV12-3/TRBV12-4
size: few

DNA: TGTGCCAGCAGCTTCCGGGAGGATTCACCCCTCCACTTT
CDR3: CASSFREDSPLHF
D: .
J: TRBJ1-6
V: TRBV11-3
size: .

DNA: TGTGCCAGCAACTTACAGGGGCCCGCCCTCTATGGCTACACCTTC
CDR3: CASNLQGPALYGYTF
D: TRBD1
J: TRBJ1-2
V: TRBV7-2
size: .

DNA: TGCAGCGTTGATGGGGCCGTGGATCGCGAGCAGTACTTC
CDR3: CSVDGAVDREQYF
D: .
J: TRBJ2-7
V: TRBV29-1
size: .

DNA: TGTGCCAGCAGCGTAGCGTCTGGCGCCTTAACAGAAGAGCAGTTCTTC
CDR3: CASSVASGALTEEQFF
D: .
J: TRBJ2-1
V: TRBV9
size: few

DNA: TGTGCCAGCAGCTTAGGGCTAGCGGGGGACACAGATACGCAGTATTTT
CDR3: CASSLGLAGDTDTQYF
D: TRBD2
J: TRBJ2-3
V: TRBV7-9
size: .

DNA: TGTGCCAGCAGCCCGAGGACTAGCGCGAGCTCCTACAATGAGCAGTTCTTC
CDR3: CASSPRTSASSYNEQFF
D: TRBD2
J: TRBJ2-1
V: TRBV4-2
size: .

DNA: TGTGCCAGCAGTGAGATAGCGGGAGCAAGGTATACGCAGTATTTT
CDR3: CASSEIAGARYTQYF
D: TRBD2
J: TRBJ2-3
V: TRBV6-4
size: once

DNA: TGTGCCAGTAGTATCGGACTAGCGGGACAAAGCAATGAGCAGTTCTTC
CDR3: CASSIGLAGQSNEQFF
D: TRBD2
J: TRBJ2-1
V: TRBV19
size: .

DNA: TGCGCCAGCAGCTATGAGGGAAACACCATATATTTT
CDR3: CASSYEGNTIYF
D: .
J: TRBJ1-3
V: TRBV5-1
size: once

DNA: TGTGCCAGCAGCACTGCTAGCGGGAGTCGAACCTACAATGAGCAGTTCTTC
CDR3: CASSTASGSRTYNEQFF
D: TRBD2
J: TRBJ2-1
V: TRBV5-5
size: .

DNA: TGTGCCAGCAGTTTGGAGGGAGTTGGGCCCCAGCATTTT
CDR3: CASSLEGVGPQHF
D: .
J: TRBJ1-5
V: TRBV28
size: .